The 32 T cell receptor beta chains below all came from one sample that was sequenced in a study of blood T cell repertoires in COVID-19. The method was immunoSEQ multiplex PCR; TCRdb's version includes in-frame clones alone and lacks a portion of them. The data contain about 33,000 clones, around 88% of them singletons. Sequencing was performed on peripheral blood. Every receptor here comes from a human donor in a cohort sampled during active COVID-19.

The chain combines TRBV7-8 with TRBJ2-7, with D perhaps TRBD1 (6 bases). V gave up 3 bases and J gave up 2 bases, with 11 bases separating them. CDR3 size: 14 residues. CDR1 is SGHVS and CDR2 is FQNEAQ in the germline V gene. CDR3 in amino acids: CASSFSGTTYEQYF. CDR3 coding DNA: TGTGCCAGCAGCTTTTCCGGGACAACCTACGAGCAGTACTTC.

V is TRBV3-1 (or the pseudogene TRBV3-2) and J is TRBJ2-3, with 9 bases fitting TRBD1. There are 14 residues in the CDR3. The V gene end was trimmed by 5 bases and the J gene end by 3 bases; junction bases not matched to a gene: 3. The germline CDR1 and CDR2 sequences are LGHDT and YNNKEL (reference sequence). CDR3 residues: CASSGTGSTDTQYF. The CDR3 nucleotides read TGTGCCAGCAGCGGGACAGGGTCGACAGATACGCAGTATTTT.

V is TRBV7-9 and J is TRBJ2-6; 8 bases fit TRBD2. CDR1 SEHNR and CDR2 FQNEAQ come from the germline V gene (reference sequence). The CDR3 is 16 residues long. V was pared by 4 bases and J by 2 bases, with 4 bases of the junction left unmatched. The CDR3 spells CASSSPGGAGANVLTF. The CDR3 coding sequence is TGTGCCAGCAGCTCCCCGGGGGGGGCTGGGGCCAACGTCCTGACTTTC.

As to this clone: Additional DNA sequences in this sample encode the identical CDR3. The chain has TRBV6-2 or TRBV6-3 and TRBJ2-1, with 10 bases identical to TRBD2. The CDR3 totals 17 residues. V lost 2 bases, J lost 2 bases, and 6 bases stayed unmatched. CDR1 MNHEY and CDR2 SVGEGT come from the germline V gene. CDR3 coding DNA: TGTGCCAGCAGTTACCATAGCGGGAGGCGAACCTACAATGAGCAGTTCTTC. This translates into CASSYHSGRRTYNEQFF.

This chain links TRBV27 with TRBJ1-2; tentatively, D is TRBD1 (6 bases). V was cut by 6 bases and J by 8 bases, with 19 bases left in between. The germline gives CDR1 MNHEY, CDR2 SMNVEV (reference sequence). The CDR3 runs to 14 residues. The CDR3 coding sequence is TGTGCCAGCAGCCGGACTCAGGCAGGGGAAGGCTACACCTTC. Residues: CASSRTQAGEGYTF.

This clone occurred once. The chain has TRBV10-2 and TRBJ2-5; 7 bases match TRBD1. The CDR3 length is 15 residues. With 5 bases clipped from V and 3 bases from J, the junction kept 9 bases outside the gene matches. Germline CDR1 is WSHSY and CDR2 is SAAADI. The CDR3 DNA reads TGCGCCAGCAGTCGCGACAGGGTCGGCAAAGAGACCCAGTACTTC. Its translation: CASSRDRVGKETQYF.

To note about this clone: Other DNA sequences in this specimen translate into the identical CDR3. The gene calls are TRBV3-1 (or the pseudogene TRBV3-2) and TRBJ1-1; D may be TRBD1 (5 bases). Germline CDR1 LGHDT, CDR2 YNNKEL (reference sequence). The CDR3 runs to 11 residues. The V end was cut by 6 bases, the J end by 5 bases, with 7 bases between. The CDR3 region has the DNA TGTGCCAGCAGGGGGGGGACTGAAGCTTTCTTT. It specifies CASRGGTEAFF.

The chain joins TRBV3-1 (or the pseudogene TRBV3-2) to TRBJ2-1, with D possibly being TRBD1 (5 bases). The germline V gene encodes CDR1 LGHDT and CDR2 YNNKEL (reference sequence). The V end lost 1 base, the J end lost 5 bases, and 9 bases lay between the germline ends. The CDR3 is 14 residues long. Here the CDR3 DNA reads TGTGCCAGCAGCCAAGCGACAGTCCACAATGAGCAGTTCTTC. Its translation: CASSQATVHNEQFF.

The chain links TRBV4-1 to TRBJ1-2; possible D gene TRBD1, 5 bases. V was cut by 0 bases and J by 4 bases, with 21 bases left in between. This CDR3 is 18 amino acids long. Per the germline V gene, CDR1 is MGHRA and CDR2 is YSYEKL. The CDR3 sequence: CASSQDNSFGGSGYGYTF. The CDR3 DNA is TGCGCCAGCAGCCAAGATAACAGTTTCGGGGGGTCCGGCTATGGCTACACCTTC.

This chain links TRBV19 with TRBJ2-3; D call uncertain. Looked up from germline, CDR1 is LNHDA and CDR2 is SQIVND (reference sequence). The length of the CDR3 is 13 residues. Trimming took off 5 bases at V and 4 bases at J, with 10 bases between the two ends. DNA for the CDR3: TGTGCCAGTAGTTTAGCCAGCGCAGATACGCAGTATTTT. It specifies CASSLASADTQYF.

This clone was observed a single time. This CDR3 reads CATADRRRETQYF. The CDR3 DNA reads as TGTGCCACCGCCGACAGGAGGCGAGAGACCCAGTACTTC. The chain recombines TRBV19 with TRBJ2-5; weak D call: TRBD1 (6 bases). CDR1 and CDR2 from the germline V gene are LNHDA and SQIVND (reference sequence). Trimming removed 10 bases at V and 4 bases at J, with 16 bases between. CDR3 length: 13 residues.

This clone was found once. The chain carries TRBV5-6 and TRBJ2-7, with 10 bases matching TRBD1. Germline V gene sequence: CDR1 SGHDT, CDR2 YYEEEE. The CDR3 sequence is 15 residues long. V shed 6 bases, J shed 3 bases, and the junction held 9 bases outside the gene matches. Written as DNA, the CDR3 is TGTGCCAGCAATACAAGGGACAGGGGAGGCTACGAGCAGTACTTC. This codes for CASNTRDRGGYEQYF.

The chain uses TRBV6-5 and TRBJ1-1; tentative D call: TRBD1 (5 bases). V lost 0 bases, J lost 6 bases, and 14 bases lay in between. This CDR3 contains 15 residues. Germline CDR1 reads MNHEY; CDR2 reads SVGAGI. CDR3 residues: CASSYSSGRAAEAFF. In DNA, the CDR3 is TGTGCCAGCAGTTACTCTTCAGGGAGGGCCGCTGAAGCTTTCTTT.

The chain carries TRBV3-1 (or the pseudogene TRBV3-2) and TRBJ2-3; 7 nucleotides match TRBD2. The junction had 4 bases not matched to a gene; V was cut back by 4 bases and J by 0 bases. Germline V gene lookup returns CDR1 LGHDT and CDR2 YNNKEL (reference sequence). The CDR3 runs 15 residues. The CDR3 loop reads CASSLSGISTDTQYF. DNA for the CDR3: TGTGCCAGCAGCCTAAGCGGGATTAGCACAGATACGCAGTATTTT.

The chain has TRBV27 and TRBJ2-6, with D tentatively TRBD1 (5 bases). V was cut by 1 base and J by 9 bases, with 10 bases left in between. Germline loops: CDR1 MNHEY, CDR2 SMNVEV (reference sequence). The CDR3 length is 14 residues. The CDR3 reads CASSLLGRDNVLTF. The CDR3 DNA is TGTGCCAGCAGTTTATTGGGCAGGGACAACGTCCTGACTTTC.

The chain links TRBV5-4 to TRBJ2-5; tentatively, D is TRBD2 (6 bases). With 1 base removed from V and 3 bases from J, the gap between germline ends came to 10 bases. CDR1 and CDR2 from the germline V gene are SGHNT and YYREEE (reference sequence). The CDR3 covers 14 residues. The CDR3 sequence: CASSLFSGEETQYF. CDR3 nucleotides: TGTGCCAGCAGCTTGTTTTCGGGGGAAGAGACCCAGTACTTC.

V and J are TRBV3-1 (or the pseudogene TRBV3-2) and TRBJ2-2; 12 bases map to TRBD2. The CDR3 spans 16 residues. Germline V gene data show CDR1 as LGHDT and CDR2 as YNNKEL (reference sequence). The trim removed 3 bases at V and 1 base at J, leaving 0 bases unmatched. This chain's CDR3 is CASSQGLAGNTGELFF. CDR3 nucleotide sequence: TGTGCCAGCAGCCAGGGACTAGCGGGGAACACCGGGGAGCTGTTTTTT.

The CDR3 reads CASSLHNEQFF. CDR3 nucleotides: TGTGCCAGCAGCCTCCACAATGAGCAGTTCTTC. The V gene is TRBV9, the J gene TRBJ2-1; the D is unclear. V lost 4 bases and J lost 5, with 4 bases in between. The CDR3 spans 11 residues. CDR1 is SGDLS, CDR2 YYNGEE, per germline.

This chain joins TRBV24-1 and TRBJ2-3, with D tentatively TRBD2 (6 bases). The germline V and J ends were trimmed by 0 bases and 5 bases, with 14 bases remaining between them. Germline values: CDR1 KGHDR, CDR2 SFDVKD. CDR3 length: 16 amino acids. For the CDR3, the DNA is TGTGCCACCAGTGATTTGGGGGCTAGCGAACAAGATACGCAGTATTTT. Translation gives CATSDLGASEQDTQYF.

The chain combines TRBV7-2 with TRBJ1-6; tentatively, D is TRBD1 (6 bases). Germline assignment: CDR1 SGHTA and CDR2 FQGNSA. The CDR3 runs 17 residues. V was pared by 1 base and J by 6 bases, with 16 bases between. CDR3 residues: CASSLEGTQGTNSPLHF. Written as DNA, the CDR3 is TGTGCCAGCAGCTTAGAGGGGACACAGGGTACTAATTCACCCCTCCACTTT.

V and J are TRBV5-6 and TRBJ1-2; TRBD1 matches at 10 bases. This CDR3 region has 13 residues. Germline CDR1 and CDR2: SGHDT and YYEEEE. Unmatched junction bases numbered 3, after V lost 2 bases and J lost 8 bases. Here the CDR3 DNA reads TGTGCCAGCAGCTTAGACAGGGGGCGCGGCTACACCTTC. It specifies CASSLDRGRGYTF.

The chain employs TRBV18 and TRBJ2-2; 8 bases match TRBD2. The CDR3 extends over 14 amino acids. With 2 bases clipped from V and 6 bases from J, the junction kept 2 bases outside the gene matches. Looked up from germline, CDR1 is KGHSH and CDR2 is LQKENI. The CDR3 DNA is TGTGCCAGCTCACCAAGGCGGGAGGCCGGGGAGCTGTTTTTT. The encoded protein is CASSPRREAGELFF.

This clone was picked up one time. The J gene is TRBJ2-3, the V gene TRBV2; 8 bases agree with TRBD2. V trimming: 7 bases; J trimming: 2 bases; junction bases outside the gene matches: 5. CDR3 length: 14 residues. The germline gives CDR1 SNHLY, CDR2 FYNNEI. CDR3: CASKGLAATDTQYF. Written as DNA, the CDR3 is TGTGCCAGCAAAGGACTAGCCGCCACAGATACGCAGTATTTT.

The chain combines TRBV5-5 with TRBJ1-5; TRBD1 matches 7 bases. CDR3 length: 14 residues. Looked up from germline, CDR1 is SGHKS and CDR2 is YYEKEE (reference sequence). Germline trimming cut 3 bases from V and 7 bases from J; bases unmatched to any gene: 7. The chain's CDR3 is CASSSGQVGQPQHF. The CDR3 coding sequence is TGTGCCAGCAGCTCCGGACAGGTTGGACAGCCCCAGCATTTT.

The chain has TRBV24-1 and TRBJ2-1; D remains unclear. CDR1 KGHDR and CDR2 SFDVKD come from the germline V gene. The CDR3 consists of 15 residues. The V end was cut by 3 bases, the J end by 5 bases, with 13 bases between. CDR3 sequence (DNA): TGTGCCACCAGTGATAGAGCTTCGCCGAACAATGAGCAGTTCTTC. Its translation: CATSDRASPNNEQFF.

The chain combines TRBV11-3 with TRBJ1-2; weak D call: TRBD1 (6 bases). V shed 0 bases and J shed 5 bases, with 7 bases lying between them. CDR1 is SGHNT, CDR2 YENEEA, per germline. CDR3 length: 13 amino acids. The CDR3 bases are TGTGCCAGCAGCTTAGATGGACAGTATGGCTACACCTTC. Its protein product is CASSLDGQYGYTF.

The chain has TRBV11-2 and TRBJ2-1; D may be TRBD2 (7 bases). Germline V gene data show CDR1 as SGHAT and CDR2 as FQNNGV. This CDR3 region has 14 residues. Trimming took 4 bases from V and 8 from J, leaving 15 bases between them. CDR3 DNA: TGTGCCAGCAGCTCACTCCGGGGGGCCCATGAGCAGTTCTTC. Amino acids: CASSSLRGAHEQFF.

The chain combines TRBV3-1 (or the pseudogene TRBV3-2) with TRBJ2-7; a possible D gene is TRBD1 (6 bases). Between the trimmed V and J ends, which lost 4 bases and 3 bases, there was a span of 16 bases. Germline lookup yields CDR1 LGHDT and CDR2 YNNKEL (reference sequence). The CDR3 runs 15 residues. CDR3 bases: TGTGCCAGCAGCCCGCATGGGCAGGGGAGCTACGAGCAGTACTTC. Translated, it gives CASSPHGQGSYEQYF.

This clone was recorded only once. The rearrangement joins TRBV2 to TRBJ1-5; possibly TRBD1 for D (5 bases). Germline loops: CDR1 SNHLY, CDR2 FYNNEI. Trimming took off 6 bases at V and 7 bases at J, with 13 bases between the two ends. The CDR3 runs to 13 residues. CDR3 protein: CASRSDQGQPQHF. CDR3 DNA sequence: TGTGCCAGCAGATCAGACCAGGGACAGCCCCAGCATTTT.

The rearrangement links TRBV6-5 to TRBJ2-7, with 8 positions matching TRBD2. Looked up from germline, CDR1 is MNHEY and CDR2 is SVGAGI. This CDR3 has 14 residues. The V segment lost 2 bases and the J segment 2 bases; nucleotides outside the gene matches: 2. CDR3 protein: CASSYERGPYEQYF. DNA for the CDR3: TGTGCCAGCAGTTACGAGCGGGGGCCCTACGAGCAGTACTTC.

The rearrangement uses TRBV9 and TRBJ2-1; no definite D call. Per germline, CDR1 SGDLS and CDR2 YYNGEE. V was cut by 6 bases and J by 3 bases, with 13 bases left in between. The length of the CDR3 is 14 residues. DNA for the CDR3: TGTGCCAGCACCCCATCTAGTATCTACAATGAGCAGTTCTTC. Protein product: CASTPSSIYNEQFF.

This clone was seen a handful of times. The V gene is TRBV5-5, the J gene TRBJ2-7; no definite D call. The length of the CDR3 is 12 residues. Germline CDR1 SGHKS, CDR2 YYEKEE (reference sequence). V dropped 2 bases and J dropped 3 bases, with 6 bases sitting between them. CDR3 DNA: TGTGCCAGCAGCTTCGGCGGCTACGAGCAGTACTTC. This gives the protein CASSFGGYEQYF.